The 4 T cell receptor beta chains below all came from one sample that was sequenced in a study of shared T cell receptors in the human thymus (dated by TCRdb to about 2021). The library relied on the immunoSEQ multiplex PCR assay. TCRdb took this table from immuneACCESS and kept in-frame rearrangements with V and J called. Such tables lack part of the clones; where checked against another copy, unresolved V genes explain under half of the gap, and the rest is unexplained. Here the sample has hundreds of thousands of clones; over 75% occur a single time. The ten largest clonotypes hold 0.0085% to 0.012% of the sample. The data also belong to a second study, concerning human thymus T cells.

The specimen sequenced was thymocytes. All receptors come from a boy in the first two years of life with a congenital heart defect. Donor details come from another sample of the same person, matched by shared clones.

The CDR3 region is CASSEGGPPGQGDDEQYF. The DNA of the CDR3 is TGTGCCAGCAGTGAAGGGGGCCCCCCGGGACAGGGGGATGATGAGCAGTACTTC. The J gene is TRBJ2-7, the V gene TRBV6-1, with 11 bases aligning to TRBD1. CDR1 and CDR2 (germline): MNHNS, SASEGT. V trimming: 1 base; J trimming: 7 bases; junction bases outside the gene matches: 15. This CDR3 is 18 amino acids long.

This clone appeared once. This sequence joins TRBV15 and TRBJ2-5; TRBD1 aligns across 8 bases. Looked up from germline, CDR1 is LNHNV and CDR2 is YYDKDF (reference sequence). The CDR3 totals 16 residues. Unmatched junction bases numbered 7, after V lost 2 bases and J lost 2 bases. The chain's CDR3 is CATSRSPGGLQETQYF. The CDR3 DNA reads TGTGCCACCAGCAGATCACCAGGGGGCCTACAAGAGACCCAGTACTTC.

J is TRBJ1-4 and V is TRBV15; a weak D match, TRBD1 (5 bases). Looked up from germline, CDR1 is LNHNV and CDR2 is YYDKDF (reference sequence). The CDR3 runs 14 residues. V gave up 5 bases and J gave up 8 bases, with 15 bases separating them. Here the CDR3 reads CATSPGPRQEKLFF. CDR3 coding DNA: TGTGCCACCAGCCCAGGGCCGAGGCAGGAAAAACTGTTTTTT. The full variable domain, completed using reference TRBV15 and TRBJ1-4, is DAMVIQNPRYQVTQFGKPVTLSCSQTLNHNVMYWYQQKSSQAPKLLFHYYDKDFNNEADTPDNFQSRRPNTSFCFLDIRSPGLGDTAMYLCATSPGPRQEKLFFGSGTQLSVL.

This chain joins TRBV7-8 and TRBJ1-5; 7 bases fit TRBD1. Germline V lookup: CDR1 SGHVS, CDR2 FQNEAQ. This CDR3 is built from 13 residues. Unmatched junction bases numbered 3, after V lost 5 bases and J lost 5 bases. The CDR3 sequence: CASSEGTDQPQHF. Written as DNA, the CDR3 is TGTGCCAGCAGCGAGGGGACAGATCAGCCCCAGCATTTT.